This entry features one TCR beta chain sequence. As processed by the authors: Amplification of reference gene primers was used by the study to estimate nucleated cell counts. This table comes from immunoSEQ multiplex PCR, and its TCRdb copy is limited to in-frame clones, with some not included. V and J calls and clone size are those listed in that table; D and trimming were worked out from the DNA. The table shows about 150,000 clones, with 75% to 90% occurring only once. CDR1 is SGHDT and CDR2 is YYEEEE in the germline V gene. With 2 bases removed from V and 1 base from J, the gap between germline ends came to 9 bases. This CDR3 spans 14 amino acids. The source of the sample is a study of blood T cell repertoires in COVID-19. Study background: The United States, Italy and Spain provided the acute and convalescent COVID-19 samples. Nucleic acid was either cDNA or gDNA, and it came from T cells, B-cell-depleted T cells, or PBMCs.

This chain uses TRBV5-6 with TRBJ1-1; no reliable D call. The sequenced material came from peripheral blood. This receptor was taken from a woman aged 55-75 years with active or convalescent COVID-19. CDR3 loop: CASSFYYRNTEAFF. CDR3 in DNA: TGTGCCAGCAGCTTTTATTACAGGAACACTGAAGCTTTCTTT.